The subject of this entry is one T cell receptor (beta chain). What this receptor recognizes is not known. No clone much larger than this one lies a single base away; base qualities are absent. The data were obtained in a study of cytomegalovirus exposure and HLA in healthy donors (dated by TCRdb to 2016 to 2017). About the investigation overall: A later analysis indicated that the roughly 130 validation repertoires were generated on the platform also employed for the approximately 700 repertoires of the first cohort. A separate validation cohort of more than 100 different subjects was used in addition to the roughly 640-subject first cohort. The study aimed to test whether signatures of past pathogen exposure could be identified by cataloging public T cell receptors. To predict cytomegalovirus infection status, the study combined high-throughput TCR immunosequencing, statistical association of individual TCRs with disease status, and machine learning. What the research found in general, with its limitations: The classifier was reported to diagnose cytomegalovirus status with high specificity and sensitivity in both the original and validation cohorts. Of the cluster scores, around 95% were above 0 in a later analysis, which found that TCRs clustered in the first cohort also tended to co-occur in the approximately 120 validation repertoires. All 120 or so repertoires were used to score co-occurrence in the validation cohort in a later analysis, because that analysis had no HLA typing for the cohort. While some public TCRs were present in many individuals, most TCR sequences turned up only very rarely across donors. The authors suggested that the approach could potentially be extended to other disease states and immunological phenotypes. Three of the identified cytomegalovirus-associated TCR beta chains were confirmed in vitro to be specific for cytomegalovirus antigens. The study gave a list of under 200 TCR beta chains associated with cytomegalovirus.

The donors were included in the validation cohort of around 120 subjects, a group kept apart from the roughly 700-subject first cohort. Libraries were built with the immunoSEQ multiplex PCR assay. Turning to the authors' computational methods: To diagnose cytomegalovirus status from the catalog of TCR beta chain sequences, a statistical classification framework was built. TCRdb provides this immuneACCESS table in a form limited to in-frame rearrangements. Some clones are lacking; in checked studies, under half of them reflect an unresolved V gene, and why the rest are absent is not known. V, J and clone size are taken as reported in that table, and D and trimming were inferred from the DNA itself. This sample is represented by about 79,000 clones; roughly 93% of them were singletons. The ten largest clones represent around 3.5% of the sample. The sequenced material came from PBMCs. The sequence derives from a woman in her 30s in good health and CMV-seronegative.

The CDR3 reads CASSLVVLAGEETQYF. Read as DNA, the sequence is TGTGCCAGCAGCTTAGTTGTCCTAGCGGGAGAAGAGACCCAGTACTTC. This chain joins TRBV11-3 to TRBJ2-5; 10 central bases correspond to TRBD2. Its CDR3 holds 16 amino acids, cysteine through phenylalanine. The read is trimmed to its CDR3 DNA, 48 bases read in frame from base 1. Trimming leaves V shorter by 1 base and J shorter by 3 bases, with the junction holding 5 bases beyond the gene matches. CDR1 and CDR2, per the germline V gene, are SGHNT and YENEEA.